The clone carrying this T cell receptor (beta chain) was seen repeatedly, ten times or more. This record comes from a study of type 1 regulatory T cells. Across the whole study: This in vitro CD4 product, T-allo10, is enriched for Tr1 cells and alloantigen-specific.

TCRdb recomputed calls from the reads with MiXCR, one row per CDR3 protein. The repertoire holds roughly 20,000 distinct CDR3 sequences, 10% seen once, with approximately 3% in the top ten. Germline V gives CDR1 SGHDN, CDR2 FVKESK. The CDR3 length is 15 residues. V trimming: 4 bases; J trimming: 5 bases; junction bases outside the gene matches: 6. The sequence was obtained from a human donor in good health. Source material: CD4+ T cells, either the whole sample or a sorted fraction (not recorded which). The rearrangement uses TRBV14 and TRBJ2-1, with 9 bases matching TRBD2. CDR3 sequence reads: CASSLRTSAHNEQFF. The CDR3 DNA reads as TGTGCCAGCAGCCTGCGGACTAGCGCACACAATGAGCAGTTCTTC.